The 17 T cell receptor beta chains reported below all come from one sample, sequenced in a study of breast tumors, draining lymph nodes, adjacent tissues. TCRdb re-analysed the multiplex PCR reads in MiXCR, keeping a single row per CDR3 protein. Among tens of thousands of distinct CDR3 sequences listed, 25% to 35% were seen once. Axillary draining lymph nodes of breast cancer patients supplied the node samples. Specimen: axillary lymph node tissue. These receptors came from a female donor with breast cancer. Some clones in this sample may be carry-over from other donors' samples.

This clonotype was seen at least ten times. The CDR3 coding sequence is TGCAGCGTTGGTTTACGAGATACGCAGTATTTT. Residues: CSVGLRDTQYF. The chain is built from TRBV29-1 and TRBJ2-3; D remains unclear. CDR1 and CDR2 from the germline V gene are SQVTM and ANQGSEA. There are 11 residues in the CDR3. The germline V and J ends were trimmed by 4 bases and 5 bases, with 7 bases remaining between them.

In this sample, this clonotype turned up a few times. This chain uses TRBV3-1 with TRBJ2-3, with D unresolved. Germline assignment: CDR1 LGHDT and CDR2 YNNKEL (reference sequence). V lost 8 bases and J lost 2, with 17 bases in between. CDR3 size: 15 residues. The CDR3 sequence: CASGTSLGPTDTQYF. Here the CDR3 DNA reads TGTGCCAGCGGCACTTCTTTAGGGCCCACAGATACGCAGTATTTT.

With respect to this clonotype: Compared with germline, one end of the junction differs, possibly owing to a read error. The CDR3, as DNA: TGCGGTGCTAGAGGGCGGGGGTTGTACGCGCAGTACTTC. Translating gives CGARGRGLYAQYF. The gene calls are TRBV20-1 and TRBJ2-7; 7 bases map to TRBD2. Germline assignment: CDR1 DFQATT and CDR2 SNEGSKA (reference sequence). This CDR3 is built from 13 residues.

This clonotype was counted many times. This rearrangement joins TRBV2 to TRBJ1-1; D unresolved. Trimming stripped 7 bases from V and 0 bases from J, with 15 bases between. The germline CDR1 and CDR2 sequences are SNHLY and FYNNEI. The CDR3 length is 15 residues. The CDR3 reads CASKKFTFMNTEAFF. The DNA of the CDR3 is TGTGCCAGCAAAAAATTTACCTTCATGAACACTGAAGCTTTCTTT.

V usage is TRBV3-1 and J usage is TRBJ1-1, with no clear D. The CDR3 totals 14 residues. Germline CDR1 LGHDT, CDR2 YNNKEL (reference sequence). The V gene lost 0 bases and the J gene lost 9 bases, with 14 bases spanning the gap. The chain's CDR3 is CASSQDRSGGKAFF. In nucleotides, the CDR3 is TGTGCCAGCAGCCAAGATCGTTCCGGAGGGAAAGCTTTCTTT.

DNA of the CDR3: TGTGCCAGTAGTATAGTGGATAGCGGGATAACCGGGGAGCTGTTTTTT. This codes for CASSIVDSGITGELFF. The gene calls are TRBV19 and TRBJ2-2; 8 nucleotides agree with TRBD2. Germline V gene sequence: CDR1 LNHDA, CDR2 SQIVND (reference sequence). The V and J ends lost 1 base and 5 bases, in that order; junction bases with no gene match: 6. This CDR3 is 16 amino acids long.

Many counts were recorded for this clonotype. The chain uses TRBV5-5 and TRBJ2-7; D not resolved. The CDR3 is 12 residues long. Germline-derived CDR1 and CDR2 are SGHKS and YYEKEE (reference sequence). The V end lost 4 bases, the J end lost 4 bases, and 9 bases lay between the germline ends. CDR3 sequence reads: CASSPQGYEQYF. The CDR3, as DNA: TGTGCCAGCAGCCCTCAAGGTTACGAGCAGTACTTC.

The chain couples TRBV29-1 to TRBJ1-4; no definite D call. The germline V and J ends were trimmed by 4 bases and 5 bases, with 11 bases remaining between them. The CDR3 has 13 amino acids. CDR1 is SQVTM, CDR2 ANQGSEA, per germline. This CDR3 reads CSVGGRLNEKLFF. CDR3 nucleotide sequence: TGCAGCGTTGGCGGCCGCCTAAATGAAAAACTGTTTTTT.

Concerning this clonotype itself: This may be a read error, as it is one base from a much larger clone. This rearrangement joins TRBV14 to TRBJ2-1; D is ambiguous. This CDR3 is built from 14 residues. Per the germline V gene, CDR1 is SGHDN and CDR2 is FVKESK. CDR3: CASSQVSIYNEQSF. The CDR3 nucleotides are TGTGCCAGCAGCCAAGTGTCTATCTACAATGAGCAGTCCTTC.

There are many counts of this clonotype. V gene TRBV11-3 combines with J gene TRBJ2-7; D remains ambiguous. V was trimmed by 0 bases and J by 2 bases, leaving 5 bases between them. The CDR3 has 13 residues. Germline V gene lookup returns CDR1 SGHNT and CDR2 YENEEA. In DNA form, the CDR3 reads TGTGCCAGCAGCTTAGACGGACCCTACGAGCAGTACTTC. It translates to CASSLDGPYEQYF.

On this clonotype itself: A read error may explain this, as a much larger clone is one base away. The chain links TRBV6-2 or TRBV6-3 to TRBJ2-1, with 10 bases lining up with TRBD1. In germline, CDR1 is MNHEY, CDR2 SVGEGT. Germline trimming cut 5 bases from V and 9 bases from J; bases unmatched to any gene: 7. This CDR3 is built from 14 residues. This chain's CDR3 is CASSTGQGPFEQFF. CDR3 nucleotides: TGTGCCAGCAGTACGGGACAGGGGCCTTTTGAGCAGTTCTTC.

This clonotype was seen ten or more times. This chain links TRBV3-1 with TRBJ1-5, with 8 nucleotides matching TRBD1. V lost 0 bases and J lost 5; bases outside the gene matches: 3. CDR3 size: 15 residues. Germline CDR1 LGHDT, CDR2 YNNKEL (reference sequence). The CDR3 nucleotides are TGTGCCAGCAGCCAAGATCAGGGGGCGGATCAGCCCCAGCATTTT. Protein sequence: CASSQDQGADQPQHF.

This clonotype was seen just once. A clone one base away is much larger, so this may be a read error. The CDR3 DNA sequence: TGTGCCAGCAGTCCAGGGATTCTCTTTGAAGAGACCCGGTACTTC. It translates to CASSPGILFEETRYF. The rearrangement uses TRBV27 and TRBJ2-5, with D perhaps matching TRBD1 (5 bases). Germline assignment: CDR1 MNHEY and CDR2 SMNVEV (reference sequence). CDR3 length equals 15 residues.

At least ten counts were recorded for this clonotype. V gene TRBV29-1 combines with J gene TRBJ2-1; a possible D gene is TRBD1 (5 bases). Trimming removed 7 bases from V and 10 bases from J, with 17 bases in between. This CDR3 has 12 amino acids. Germline loops: CDR1 SQVTM, CDR2 ANQGSEA. In DNA form, the CDR3 reads TGCAGCGACTTGACAGTTTTAGGGGAGCAGTTCTTC. Encoded protein: CSDLTVLGEQFF.

A remark on this clonotype: This sequence may be a read error, since a much larger clone differs from it by one base. This rearrangement joins TRBV27 to TRBJ1-5, with D perhaps TRBD1 (5 bases). Between the trimmed V and J ends, which lost 6 bases and 6 bases, there was a span of 21 bases. There are 16 residues in the CDR3. Germline lookup yields CDR1 MNHEY and CDR2 SMNVEV (reference sequence). DNA for the CDR3: TGTGCCAGCAGCCCCCCCCTGAGGCAGGGAGGTCAGCCCCAGCATTTT. It encodes CASSPPLRQGGQPQHF.

As concerns this clonotype: The DNA is left out, because the CDR3 cannot be placed on it with certainty; the CDR3 is given as TCRdb lists it. The rearrangement joins TRBV7-3 to TRBJ1-3; the table's D call, TRBD1, was not checked against the DNA. Looked up from germline, CDR1 is SGHTA and CDR2 is FQGTGA. The CDR3 length equals 21 residues, ends included. The CDR3: CASSLMPVNTEAFFGQGTIYF.

This clonotype counts as medium-sized (0.01 to 0.1%). V is TRBV11-2 and J is TRBJ2-1, with 8 bases lining up with TRBD2. The J segment lost 1 base and the V segment lost 3 bases, leaving 2 bases of the junction unmatched. There are 15 residues in the CDR3. Germline V gene data show CDR1 as SGHAT and CDR2 as FQNNGV. The CDR3 sequence is CASSFAGGSYNEQFF. CDR3 nucleotide sequence: TGTGCCAGCAGCTTTGCGGGAGGTTCCTACAATGAGCAGTTCTTC.